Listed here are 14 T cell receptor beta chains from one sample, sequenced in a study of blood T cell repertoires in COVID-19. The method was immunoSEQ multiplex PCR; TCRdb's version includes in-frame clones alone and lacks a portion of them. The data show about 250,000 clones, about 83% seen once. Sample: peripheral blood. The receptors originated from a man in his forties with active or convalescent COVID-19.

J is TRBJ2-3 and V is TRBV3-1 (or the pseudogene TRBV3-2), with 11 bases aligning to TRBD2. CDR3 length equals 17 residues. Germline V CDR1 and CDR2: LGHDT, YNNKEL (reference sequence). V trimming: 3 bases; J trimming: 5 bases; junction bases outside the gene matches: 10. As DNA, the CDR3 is TGTGCCAGCAGCCAGACCGCGACTAGCGGGATAGGAGATACGCAGTATTTT. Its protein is CASSQTATSGIGDTQYF.

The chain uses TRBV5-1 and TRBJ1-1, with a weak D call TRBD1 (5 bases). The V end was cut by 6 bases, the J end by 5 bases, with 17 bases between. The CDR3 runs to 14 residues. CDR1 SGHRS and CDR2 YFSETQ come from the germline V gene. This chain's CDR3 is CASMVDIMATEAFF. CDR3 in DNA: TGCGCCAGCATGGTGGACATCATGGCGACTGAAGCTTTCTTT.

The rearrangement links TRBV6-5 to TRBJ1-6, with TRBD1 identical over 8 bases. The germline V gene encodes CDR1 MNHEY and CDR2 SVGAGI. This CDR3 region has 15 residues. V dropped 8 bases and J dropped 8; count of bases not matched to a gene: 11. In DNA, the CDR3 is TGTGCCAGCCTAGAGGGTACAGGGGGATATTCACCCCTCCACTTT. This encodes CASLEGTGGYSPLHF.

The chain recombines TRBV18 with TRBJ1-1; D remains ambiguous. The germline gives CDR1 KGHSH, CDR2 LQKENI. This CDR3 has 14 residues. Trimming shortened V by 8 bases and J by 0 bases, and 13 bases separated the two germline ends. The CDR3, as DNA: TGTGCCAGCGCAGGCTCCCGAATGAACACTGAAGCTTTCTTT. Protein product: CASAGSRMNTEAFF.

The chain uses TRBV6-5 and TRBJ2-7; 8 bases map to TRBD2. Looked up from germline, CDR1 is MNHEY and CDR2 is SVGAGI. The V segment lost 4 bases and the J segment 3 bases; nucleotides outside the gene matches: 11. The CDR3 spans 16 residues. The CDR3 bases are TGTGCCAGCAGTTCGCTTTCAGTGACTAGCGACTACGAGCAGTACTTC. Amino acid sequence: CASSSLSVTSDYEQYF.

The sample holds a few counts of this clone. CDR3 coding DNA: TGTGCCAGTAGTACCACCGGGACAGTTATCACAGATACGCAGTATTTT. Protein product: CASSTTGTVITDTQYF. The chain has TRBV19 and TRBJ2-3, with TRBD1 matching over 7 bases. The CDR3 is made up of 16 amino acids. V shed 4 bases, J shed 2 bases, and the junction held 9 bases outside the gene matches. The V gene's germline CDR1 is LNHDA and CDR2 SQIVND (reference sequence).

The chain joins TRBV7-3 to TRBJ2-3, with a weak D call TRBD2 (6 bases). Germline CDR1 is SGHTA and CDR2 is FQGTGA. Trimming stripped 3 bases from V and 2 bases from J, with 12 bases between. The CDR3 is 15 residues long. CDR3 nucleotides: TGTGCCAGCAGCTTGTTAGCGGCACCCACAGATACGCAGTATTTT. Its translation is CASSLLAAPTDTQYF.

CDR3 sequence (DNA): TGCGCCAGCAGCCTGGGGGGGACACCGACCTACGAGCAGTACTTC. Translation gives CASSLGGTPTYEQYF. The genes are TRBV5-1 and TRBJ2-7, with D possibly TRBD2 on 7 matching bases. In germline, CDR1 is SGHRS, CDR2 YFSETQ. The V and J ends lost 4 bases and 2 bases respectively, with 16 bases between them. The CDR3 runs to 15 residues.

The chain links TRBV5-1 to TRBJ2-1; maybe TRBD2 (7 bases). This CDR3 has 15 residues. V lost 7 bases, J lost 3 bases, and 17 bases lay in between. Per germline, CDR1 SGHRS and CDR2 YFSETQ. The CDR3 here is CASRQAGALYNEQFF. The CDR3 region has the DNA TGCGCCAGCCGCCAGGCGGGGGCCCTCTACAATGAGCAGTTCTTC.

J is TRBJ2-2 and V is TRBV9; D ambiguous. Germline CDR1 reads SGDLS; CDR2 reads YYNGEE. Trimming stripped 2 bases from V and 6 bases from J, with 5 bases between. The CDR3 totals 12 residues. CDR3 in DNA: TGTGCCAGCAGCGTTCTGTCCGGGGAGCTGTTTTTT. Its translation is CASSVLSGELFF.

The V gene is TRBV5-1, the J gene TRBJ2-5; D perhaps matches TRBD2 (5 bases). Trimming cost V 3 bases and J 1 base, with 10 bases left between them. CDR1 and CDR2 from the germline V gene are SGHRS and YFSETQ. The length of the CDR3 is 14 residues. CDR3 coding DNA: TGCGCCAGCAGCTGGATGGGGAGCCAAGAGACCCAGTACTTC. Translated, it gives CASSWMGSQETQYF.

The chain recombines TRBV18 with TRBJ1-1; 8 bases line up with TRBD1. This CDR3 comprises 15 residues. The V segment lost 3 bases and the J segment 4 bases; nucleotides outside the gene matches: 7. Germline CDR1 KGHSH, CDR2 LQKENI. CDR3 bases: TGTGCCAGCTCACCTGCTATCGGGACAGGCACTGAAGCTTTCTTT. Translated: CASSPAIGTGTEAFF.

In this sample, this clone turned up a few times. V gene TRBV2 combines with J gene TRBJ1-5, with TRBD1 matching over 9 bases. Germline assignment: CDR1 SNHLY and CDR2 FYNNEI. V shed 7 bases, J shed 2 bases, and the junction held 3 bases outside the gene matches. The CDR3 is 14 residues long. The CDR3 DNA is TGTGCCAGCAAGAGGACAGGGGGCAATCAGCCCCAGCATTTT. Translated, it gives CASKRTGGNQPQHF.

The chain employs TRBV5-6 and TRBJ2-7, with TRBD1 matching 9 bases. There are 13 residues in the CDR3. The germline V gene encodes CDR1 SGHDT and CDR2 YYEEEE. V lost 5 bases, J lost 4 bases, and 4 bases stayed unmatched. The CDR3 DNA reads TGTGCCAGCAGTTGGGACAGGGATTACGAGCAGTACTTC. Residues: CASSWDRDYEQYF.